These 17 T cell receptor beta chains originate from one sample sequenced in a study of neoadjuvant anti-PD-1 for oral cavity cancer. Clones were read by immunoSEQ multiplex PCR, and TCRdb kept only the in-frame ones, dropping some. This table has approximately 83,000 clones, approximately 80% appearing once. The sample in question was PBMCs, obtained before nivolumab (anti-PD-1) treatment. These receptors were collected from a person aged 40-85 years with oral cavity squamous cell carcinoma.

This clone has only a few counts. This chain joins TRBV28 and TRBJ1-4, with 7 bases identical to TRBD1. Unmatched junction bases numbered 4, after V lost 5 bases and J lost 4 bases. This CDR3 has 14 residues. Looked up from germline, CDR1 is MDHEN and CDR2 is SYDVKM. Written as DNA, the CDR3 is TGTGCCAGCAGTCCGACAGGGAATAATGAAAAACTGTTTTTT. This translates into CASSPTGNNEKLFF. Based on the CDR3 plus reference TRBV28 and TRBJ1-4, the full variable domain is DVKVTQSSRYLVKRTGEKVFLECVQDMDHENMFWYRQDPGLGLRLIYFSYDVKMKEKGDIPEGYSVSREKKERFSLILESASTNQTSMYLCASSPTGNNEKLFFGSGTQLSVL.

This clone was seen a handful of times. V gene TRBV10-3 combines with J gene TRBJ2-3; D not certain. V lost 6 bases to trimming and J lost 2 bases, with 18 bases between them. CDR3 length: 16 amino acids. Germline CDR1 and CDR2: ENHRY and SYGVKD. As DNA, the CDR3 is TGTGCCATCAGCGGTCCCCGGGCCCTTCTCACAGATACGCAGTATTTT. Its translation: CAISGPRALLTDTQYF.

The rearrangement uses TRBV6-1 and TRBJ1-4, with 8 positions matching TRBD1. With V trimmed by 4 bases and J by 6 bases, 1 base remained unmatched. From germline, CDR1 is MNHNS and CDR2 SASEGT. The CDR3 is made up of 13 amino acids. In DNA form, the CDR3 reads TGTGCCAGCAGTGCGACAGGGGATGAAAAACTGTTTTTT. Protein sequence: CASSATGDEKLFF.

This clone is a singleton in its sample. This chain connects TRBV25-1 to TRBJ2-1, with no clear D. Germline CDR1 reads MGHDK; CDR2 reads SYGVNS. The germline V and J ends were trimmed by 5 bases and 14 bases, with 16 bases remaining between them. The CDR3 length is 12 residues. The CDR3 DNA sequence: TGTGCCAGCAGTCTTAGCTCCTTATGGAAGTTCTTC. It codes for CASSLSSLWKFF.

The gene calls are TRBV2 and TRBJ1-1; maybe TRBD1 (5 bases). V was cut by 7 bases and J by 1 base, with 10 bases left in between. Germline V gene lookup returns CDR1 SNHLY and CDR2 FYNNEI. The length of the CDR3 is 13 residues. In nucleotides, the CDR3 is TGTGCCAGCACGATGGGGGGGAACACTGAAGCTTTCTTT. Translation: CASTMGGNTEAFF.

The rearrangement joins TRBV5-1 to TRBJ2-3; D is uncertain. V lost 1 base to trimming and J lost 2 bases, with 8 bases between them. Germline values: CDR1 SGHRS, CDR2 YFSETQ. This CDR3 has 14 amino acids. The CDR3 protein is CASSLSKPTDTQYF. In nucleotides, the CDR3 is TGCGCCAGCAGCTTGAGTAAACCCACAGATACGCAGTATTTT. Looking up the rest from reference TRBV5-1 and TRBJ2-3 gives the full variable domain: KAGVTQTPRYLIKTRGQQVTLSCSPISGHRSVSWYQQTPGQGLQFLFEYFSETQRNKGNFPGRFSGRQFSNSRSEMNVSTLELGDSALYLCASSLSKPTDTQYFGPGTRLTVL.

The rearrangement links TRBV2 to TRBJ1-1; D possibly corresponds to TRBD1 (6 bases). Trimming removed 9 bases at V and 2 bases at J, with 25 bases between. The CDR3 spans 17 residues. Germline-derived CDR1 and CDR2 are SNHLY and FYNNEI. The CDR3: CASTFPGAGAINTEAFF. CDR3 DNA sequence: TGTGCCAGTACCTTCCCGGGGGCAGGAGCCATCAACACTGAAGCTTTCTTT.

This clone was counted a single time. The chain is built from TRBV6-5 and TRBJ2-4; D not certain. The CDR3 spans 16 residues. Trimming pared 0 bases from V and 7 bases from J, leaving 16 bases between. The V gene's germline CDR1 is MNHEY and CDR2 SVGAGI. The DNA for the CDR3 is TGTGCCAGCAGTTACTCGTTCGCTCAGGTCGGGAACATTCAGTACTTC. This encodes CASSYSFAQVGNIQYF.

This clone has a handful of counts. V and J are TRBV6-7 and TRBJ2-2; 10 bases fit TRBD1. TRBV6-7 counts as an open reading frame of uncertain function. V lost 7 bases to trimming and J lost 7 bases; unmatched junction nucleotides: 6. The CDR3 covers 14 residues. CDR3 nucleotide sequence: TGTGCCAGCACCTCGGGACAGGGGTACGGGGAGCTGTTTTTT. Its protein is CASTSGQGYGELFF.

The V and J genes are TRBV11-3 and TRBJ2-2; D ambiguous. CDR1 and CDR2 (germline): SGHNT, YENEEA. With 0 bases removed from V and 4 bases from J, the gap between germline ends came to 9 bases. The CDR3 spans 15 residues. The CDR3 DNA follows: TGTGCCAGCAGCTTAGATGGCACCAGCACCGGGGAGCTGTTTTTT. Amino acids: CASSLDGTSTGELFF.

This sequence joins TRBV7-8 and TRBJ1-4, with TRBD1 matching 7 bases. This CDR3 has 16 residues. V gave up 5 bases and J gave up 8 bases; unmatched junction bases: 14. CDR1 and CDR2 (germline): SGHVS, FQNEAQ. The CDR3 DNA reads as TGTGCCAGCAGCCACAGAGGGGGCCCACTTCAAGAAAAACTGTTTTTT. Translation: CASSHRGGPLQEKLFF.

DNA for the CDR3: TGTGCCAGCAGACCGGCCCCCGGGACAGGGAAGGGCTTGTGGGGCTACACCTTC. This gives the protein CASRPAPGTGKGLWGYTF. J is TRBJ1-2 and V is TRBV5-8; 9 nucleotides agree with TRBD1. V was clipped by 5 bases and J by 8 bases; unmatched bases: 22. Germline-derived CDR1 and CDR2 are SGHTS and YDEGEE. The CDR3 is made up of 18 amino acids.

The V and J genes are TRBV6-6 and TRBJ2-7, with no clear D. The V end was cut by 10 bases, the J end by 0 bases, with 10 bases between. Germline V gene sequence: CDR1 MNHNY, CDR2 SVGAGI (reference sequence). The length of the CDR3 is 12 residues. The CDR3 DNA sequence: TGTGCCACGAAGGCCAGCTCCTACGAGCAGTACTTC. Translating gives CATKASSYEQYF.

The rearrangement uses TRBV7-9 and TRBJ2-3, with D possibly TRBD1 on 6 matching bases. Per the germline V gene, CDR1 is SEHNR and CDR2 is FQNEAQ (reference sequence). This CDR3 comprises 13 residues. The ends were cut back, 4 bases at V and 6 bases at J, with 11 bases in the middle. CDR3 amino acids: CASSSWQGDTQYF. As DNA, the CDR3 is TGTGCCAGCAGCTCGTGGCAGGGGGATACGCAGTATTTT. The entire variable domain, with the rest obtained from reference TRBV7-9 and TRBJ2-3, is as follows: DTGVSQNPRHKITKRGQNVTFRCDPISEHNRLYWYRQTLGQGPEFLTYFQNEAQLEKSRLLSDRFSAERPKGSFSTLEIQRTEQGDSAMYLCASSSWQGDTQYFGPGTRLTVL.

The genes are TRBV6-5 and TRBJ2-7, with TRBD1 matching 8 bases. J lost 2 bases, V lost 2 bases, and 5 bases had no gene match. This CDR3 contains 15 residues. Germline V gene data show CDR1 as MNHEY and CDR2 as SVGAGI. The DNA of the CDR3 is TGTGCCAGCAGTTACACCGGGACAGGTCCCTACGAGCAGTACTTC. Translated: CASSYTGTGPYEQYF.

The rearrangement uses TRBV9 and TRBJ2-7, with 9 bases identical to TRBD1. V lost 0 bases, J lost 4 bases, and 5 bases stayed unmatched. CDR1 is SGDLS, CDR2 YYNGEE, per germline. The CDR3 runs to 15 residues. DNA of the CDR3: TGTGCCAGCAGCGTAGCTACAGGGGGCGGGTACGAGCAGTACTTC. This encodes CASSVATGGGYEQYF. Looking up the rest from reference TRBV9 and TRBJ2-7 gives the full variable domain: DSGVTQTPKHLITATGQRVTLRCSPRSGDLSVYWYQQSLDQGLQFLIQYYNGEERAKGNILERFSAQQFPDLHSELNLSSLELGDSALYFCASSVATGGGYEQYFGPGTRLTVT.

This clone was seen a few times. The chain couples TRBV28 to TRBJ2-7; TRBD1 agrees at 8 bases. J was trimmed by 5 bases and V by 3 bases; bases with no gene match: 9. The CDR3 is 15 residues long. The germline gives CDR1 MDHEN, CDR2 SYDVKM. In nucleotides, the CDR3 is TGTGCCAGCAGTTTCCTGACAGGGGCAACGGACGAGCAGTACTTC. Amino acids: CASSFLTGATDEQYF.